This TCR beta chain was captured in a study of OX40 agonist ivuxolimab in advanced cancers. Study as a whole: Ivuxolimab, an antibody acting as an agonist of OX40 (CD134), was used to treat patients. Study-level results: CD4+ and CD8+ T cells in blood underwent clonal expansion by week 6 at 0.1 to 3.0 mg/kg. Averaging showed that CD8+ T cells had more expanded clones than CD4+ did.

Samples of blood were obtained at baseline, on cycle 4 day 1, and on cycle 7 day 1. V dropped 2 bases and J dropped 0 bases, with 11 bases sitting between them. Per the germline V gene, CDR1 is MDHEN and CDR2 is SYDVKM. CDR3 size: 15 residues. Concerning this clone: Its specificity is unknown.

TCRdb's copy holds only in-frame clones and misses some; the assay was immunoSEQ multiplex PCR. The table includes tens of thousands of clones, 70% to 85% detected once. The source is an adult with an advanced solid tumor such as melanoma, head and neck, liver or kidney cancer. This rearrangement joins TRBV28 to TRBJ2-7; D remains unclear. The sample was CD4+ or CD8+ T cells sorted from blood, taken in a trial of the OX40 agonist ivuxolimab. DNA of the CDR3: TGTGCCAGCAGTTTAGGAAACAGCTACTCCTACGAGCAGTACTTC. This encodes CASSLGNSYSYEQYF.